This T cell receptor (beta chain) was captured by sequencing in a study of T-cell memory formation after mild COVID-19. The table lists this clonotype with a few counts. TCRdb used MiXCR to reprocess the 5' RACE reads, holding one entry per CDR3 protein. The sample has around 200,000 distinct CDR3 sequences, 9% to 10% seen once. The sample taken for sequencing was PBMCs or a T cell subset sorted from them (not recorded which). This sequence originates from a man aged 18 to 35 who had mild COVID-19 (a few samples of this study predate the infection). Cell type and time point are not known.

CDR3 residues: CASSLYLAGAQETQYF. The CDR3 DNA follows: TGCGCCAGCAGCTTGTATCTAGCGGGGGCCCAAGAGACCCAGTACTTC. The genes are TRBV5-1 and TRBJ2-5, with 10 bases identical to TRBD2. CDR1 is SGHRS, CDR2 YFSETQ, per germline. This CDR3 has 16 amino acids. V trimming: 1 base; J trimming: 1 base; junction bases outside the gene matches: 4.